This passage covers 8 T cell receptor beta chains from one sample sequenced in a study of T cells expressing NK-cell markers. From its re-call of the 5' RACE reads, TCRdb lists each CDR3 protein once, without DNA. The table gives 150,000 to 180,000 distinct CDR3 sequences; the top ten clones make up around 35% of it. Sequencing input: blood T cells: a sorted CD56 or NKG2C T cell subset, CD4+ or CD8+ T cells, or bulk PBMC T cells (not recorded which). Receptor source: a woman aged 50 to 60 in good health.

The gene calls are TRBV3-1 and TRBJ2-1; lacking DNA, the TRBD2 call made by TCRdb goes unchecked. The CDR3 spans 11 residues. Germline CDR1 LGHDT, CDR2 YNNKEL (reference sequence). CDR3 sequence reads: CATGLANEQFF.

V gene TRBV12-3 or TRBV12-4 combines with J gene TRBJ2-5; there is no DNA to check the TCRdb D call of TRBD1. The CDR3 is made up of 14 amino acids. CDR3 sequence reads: CASTKGTGWETQYF.

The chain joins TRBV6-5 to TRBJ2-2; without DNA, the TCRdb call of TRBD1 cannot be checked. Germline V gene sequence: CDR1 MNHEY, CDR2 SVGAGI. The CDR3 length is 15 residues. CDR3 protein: CASSYSIGDTGELFF.

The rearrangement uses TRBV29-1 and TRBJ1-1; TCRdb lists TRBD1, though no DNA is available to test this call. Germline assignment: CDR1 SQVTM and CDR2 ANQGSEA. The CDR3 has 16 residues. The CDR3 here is CSVQLDGGSGNTEAFF.

CDR3 amino acids: CASSELIRGLVYEQFF. The chain uses TRBV6-1 and TRBJ2-1; TCRdb reports TRBD2, a call that lacks DNA to check it against. This CDR3 comprises 16 residues. Germline V gene lookup returns CDR1 MNHNS and CDR2 SASEGT.

The CDR3 sequence is CASSSAEGGTEAFF. V is TRBV7-9 and J is TRBJ1-1. The CDR3 covers 14 residues. Germline loops: CDR1 SEHNR, CDR2 FQNEAQ (reference sequence).

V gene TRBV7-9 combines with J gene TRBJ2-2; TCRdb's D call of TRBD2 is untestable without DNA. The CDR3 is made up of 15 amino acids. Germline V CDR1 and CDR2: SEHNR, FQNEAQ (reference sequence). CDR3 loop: CASSQPRDSGGELFF.

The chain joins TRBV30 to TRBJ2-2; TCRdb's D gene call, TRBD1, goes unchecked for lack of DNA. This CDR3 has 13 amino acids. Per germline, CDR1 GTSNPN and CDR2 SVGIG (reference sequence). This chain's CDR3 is CAWDPRGTGELFF.